These T cell receptor beta chains were read from a single sample in a study of OX40 agonist ivuxolimab in advanced cancers. Sequencing was performed with immunoSEQ multiplex PCR; in TCRdb, only in-frame clones are kept and a portion is missing. The table lists roughly 60,000 clones, approximately 81% of them singletons. The sample was CD4+ or CD8+ T cells sorted from blood, taken in a trial of the OX40 agonist ivuxolimab. The receptors come from an adult with an advanced solid tumor such as melanoma, head and neck, liver or kidney cancer. CDR3s include the opening cysteine and the closing phenylalanine or tryptophan. The D gene is left open where the match is weak. The size field is filled for only some rows; it gives once, few, many or a size class.

v_gene: TRBV2; abundance: few; j_gene: TRBJ2-2; d_gene: .; CDR3nt: TGTGCCAGCAGTGCGGGGGACAACTTGGAGCTGTTTTTT; CDR3aa: CASSAGDNLELFF
v_gene: TRBV18; abundance: .; j_gene: TRBJ2-1; d_gene: .; CDR3nt: TGTGCCAGCTCACCACCAAGCGGCCCCTCCTACAATGAGCAGTTCTTC; CDR3aa: CASSPPSGPSYNEQFF
v_gene: TRBV7-9; abundance: once; j_gene: TRBJ1-4; d_gene: TRBD1; CDR3nt: TGTGCCAGCAGCTTAGGCGACAGGGATAGAGATGAAAAACTGTTTTTT; CDR3aa: CASSLGDRDRDEKLFF
v_gene: TRBV4-2; abundance: .; j_gene: TRBJ2-3; d_gene: TRBD2; CDR3nt: TGTGCCAGCAGCCAAGATCGGGAGGGGGGCACAGATACGCAGTATTTT; CDR3aa: CASSQDREGGTDTQYF
v_gene: TRBV18; abundance: .; j_gene: TRBJ1-5; d_gene: .; CDR3nt: TGTGCCAGCTCATTCTCACAGGGTAATCAGCCCCAGCATTTT; CDR3aa: CASSFSQGNQPQHF
v_gene: TRBV5-1; abundance: .; j_gene: TRBJ2-1; d_gene: TRBD2; CDR3nt: TGCGCCAGCAGCGGGAAAAGCGGGACTAGCGGGATAAGTGAGCAGTTCTTC; CDR3aa: CASSGKSGTSGISEQFF
v_gene: TRBV18; abundance: .; j_gene: TRBJ2-5; d_gene: TRBD2; CDR3nt: TGTGCCAGCTCACGGGGTATAGCGGGAGAGGTGGAGCAGTACTTC; CDR3aa: CASSRGIAGEVEQYF
v_gene: TRBV27; abundance: .; j_gene: TRBJ1-3; d_gene: .; CDR3nt: TGTGCCAGCAGTTTACGGAGAAGCTCTGGAAACACCATATATTTT; CDR3aa: CASSLRRSSGNTIYF
v_gene: TRBV7-2; abundance: .; j_gene: TRBJ2-7; d_gene: TRBD2; CDR3nt: TGTGCCAGCAGCCGCGGACTAGCGTTCTACGAGCAGTACTTC; CDR3aa: CASSRGLAFYEQYF
v_gene: TRBV9; abundance: few; j_gene: TRBJ1-2; d_gene: TRBD1; CDR3nt: TGTGCCAGCAGCGTATTACAGGGGAACTATGGCTACACCTTC; CDR3aa: CASSVLQGNYGYTF
v_gene: TRBV11-2; abundance: .; j_gene: TRBJ1-5; d_gene: .; CDR3nt: TGTGCCAGCAGCCACGACGCCTATAGCAATCAGCCCCAGCATTTT; CDR3aa: CASSHDAYSNQPQHF
v_gene: TRBV2; abundance: .; j_gene: TRBJ2-5; d_gene: TRBD2; CDR3nt: TGTGCCAGCACGCGAAACGGGAGGACGGAAGAGACCCAGTACTTC; CDR3aa: CASTRNGRTEETQYF
v_gene: TRBV4-2; abundance: .; j_gene: TRBJ1-2; d_gene: .; CDR3nt: TGTGCCAGCAGCCAAGGAGTCGTACCTGGCTACACCTTC; CDR3aa: CASSQGVVPGYTF
v_gene: TRBV5-4; abundance: few; j_gene: TRBJ2-1; d_gene: TRBD2; CDR3nt: TGTGCCAGCAGCTTGAAGGCGACTAGCGACAATGAGCAGTTCTTC; CDR3aa: CASSLKATSDNEQFF
v_gene: TRBV5-1; abundance: .; j_gene: TRBJ2-1; d_gene: TRBD1; CDR3nt: TGCGCCAGCATTCGACCCGGGACAGGGGTGGGTGAGCAGTTCTTC; CDR3aa: CASIRPGTGVGEQFF
v_gene: TRBV4-3; abundance: .; j_gene: TRBJ2-2; d_gene: TRBD1; CDR3nt: TGCGCCAGCAGCCAAACGAGGATTATCAGGGGGCACGGGGAGCTGTTTTTT; CDR3aa: CASSQTRIIRGHGELFF
v_gene: TRBV7-9; abundance: .; j_gene: TRBJ2-3; d_gene: .; CDR3nt: TGTGCCAGCAGCTTTTCTCGGGGCTCCACAGATACGCAGTATTTT; CDR3aa: CASSFSRGSTDTQYF
v_gene: TRBV5-4; abundance: .; j_gene: TRBJ2-3; d_gene: TRBD2; CDR3nt: TGTGCCAGCAGCCCCGCTAGCGGGAGGGCCTTCTACACAGATACGCAGTATTTT; CDR3aa: CASSPASGRAFYTDTQYF
v_gene: TRBV30; abundance: medium-sized; j_gene: TRBJ1-1; d_gene: .; CDR3nt: TGTGCCTGGAGTTGGGGTGGGGAAGCTTTCTTT; CDR3aa: CAWSWGGEAFF
v_gene: TRBV11-3; abundance: .; j_gene: TRBJ2-1; d_gene: TRBD2; CDR3nt: TGTGCCAGCAGCTTCTTAGCGGGAGGGCCTGGGGATGAGCAGTTCTTC; CDR3aa: CASSFLAGGPGDEQFF
v_gene: TRBV11-2; abundance: .; j_gene: TRBJ2-3; d_gene: .; CDR3nt: TGTGCCAGCAGCTTAAACCCGGACGCGAGCACAGATACGCAGTATTTT; CDR3aa: CASSLNPDASTDTQYF
v_gene: TRBV27; abundance: once; j_gene: TRBJ2-6; d_gene: TRBD1; CDR3nt: TGTGCCAGCAGTTATATTCAGGGGGCCTCTGGGGCCAACGTCCTGACTTTC; CDR3aa: CASSYIQGASGANVLTF
v_gene: TRBV9; abundance: .; j_gene: TRBJ1-1; d_gene: .; CDR3nt: TGTGCCAGCAGCGTAGTTCCACCCAACACTGAAGCTTTCTTT; CDR3aa: CASSVVPPNTEAFF
v_gene: TRBV28; abundance: .; j_gene: TRBJ1-4; d_gene: .; CDR3nt: TGTGCCAGCAGTTTACGACCACGATCCCCAAGGATGGAAAAACTGTTTTTT; CDR3aa: CASSLRPRSPRMEKLFF
v_gene: TRBV11-3; abundance: once; j_gene: TRBJ1-2; d_gene: .; CDR3nt: TGCGCCAGCAGCCAGACCTCGGGGTATGGCTACACCTTC; CDR3aa: CASSQTSGYGYTF
v_gene: TRBV11-2; abundance: .; j_gene: TRBJ1-2; d_gene: .; CDR3nt: TGTGCCAGCAGCTTAGAGAGCGGGGCAGCTTATGGCTACACCTTC; CDR3aa: CASSLESGAAYGYTF
v_gene: TRBV18; abundance: few; j_gene: TRBJ1-2; d_gene: TRBD1; CDR3nt: TGTGCCAGCTCACGGGACAGCCAGTATGGCTACACCTTC; CDR3aa: CASSRDSQYGYTF
v_gene: TRBV7-6; abundance: .; j_gene: TRBJ1-4; d_gene: .; CDR3nt: TGTGCCAGCAGCTTACTAGCCTCAGGGTATGGGAATGAAAAACTGTTTTTT; CDR3aa: CASSLLASGYGNEKLFF
v_gene: TRBV5-1; abundance: .; j_gene: TRBJ2-2; d_gene: .; CDR3nt: TGCGCCAGCAGCTTGGTGGGTTACACCGGGGAGCTGTTTTTT; CDR3aa: CASSLVGYTGELFF
v_gene: TRBV29-1; abundance: .; j_gene: TRBJ1-1; d_gene: .; CDR3nt: TGCAGCGGCGGGAGGGGGGCGTTGGGGGCTTTCTTT; CDR3aa: CSGGRGALGAFF
v_gene: TRBV2; abundance: .; j_gene: TRBJ1-1; d_gene: TRBD1; CDR3nt: TGTGCCAGCAGTGAGCAGGGGGGCACTGAAGCTTTCTTT; CDR3aa: CASSEQGGTEAFF
v_gene: TRBV5-4; abundance: medium-sized; j_gene: TRBJ2-1; d_gene: TRBD2; CDR3nt: TGTGCCAGCAGCTCTGAGCGGGAGGTCGGGAATGAGCAGTTCTTC; CDR3aa: CASSSEREVGNEQFF
v_gene: TRBV6-5; abundance: .; j_gene: TRBJ2-5; d_gene: .; CDR3nt: TGTGCCAGCAGTTACACGCAAGAGACCCAGTACTTC; CDR3aa: CASSYTQETQYF
v_gene: TRBV9; abundance: .; j_gene: TRBJ2-2; d_gene: .; CDR3nt: TGTGCCAGCAGCTCCAGGGGGGTCGGGGAGCTGTTTTTT; CDR3aa: CASSSRGVGELFF
v_gene: TRBV7-2; abundance: .; j_gene: TRBJ2-7; d_gene: .; CDR3nt: TGTGCCAGCAGCTTTCCGGGACGGATCTACGAGCAGTACTTC; CDR3aa: CASSFPGRIYEQYF
v_gene: TRBV5-1; abundance: .; j_gene: TRBJ2-1; d_gene: .; CDR3nt: TGCGCCAGCAGCACCAGTGCTACCTACAATGAGCAGTTCTTC; CDR3aa: CASSTSATYNEQFF
v_gene: TRBV5-4; abundance: .; j_gene: TRBJ1-1; d_gene: .; CDR3nt: TGTGCCAGCAGCTACGATAGGAACACTGAAGCTTTCTTT; CDR3aa: CASSYDRNTEAFF
v_gene: TRBV5-1; abundance: .; j_gene: TRBJ1-2; d_gene: .; CDR3nt: TGCGCCAGCAGCTTGCAGACTTACTATGGCTACACCTTC; CDR3aa: CASSLQTYYGYTF
v_gene: TRBV5-6; abundance: .; j_gene: TRBJ2-1; d_gene: .; CDR3nt: TGTGCCAGCAGCTTGGGCACAAGCTCCTACAATGAGCAGTTCTTC; CDR3aa: CASSLGTSSYNEQFF
v_gene: TRBV7-9; abundance: .; j_gene: TRBJ1-4; d_gene: .; CDR3nt: TGTGCCAGCAGCCCTGAGCGTTTCGGGGAAAAACTGTTTTTT; CDR3aa: CASSPERFGEKLFF
v_gene: TRBV29-1; abundance: .; j_gene: TRBJ1-1; d_gene: .; CDR3nt: TGCAGCGTTGGATTGAACACTGAAGCTTTCTTT; CDR3aa: CSVGLNTEAFF
v_gene: TRBV13; abundance: .; j_gene: TRBJ2-5; d_gene: TRBD2; CDR3nt: TGTGCCAGCAGCCTCCTAGCGGGACGGGGAGAGACCCAGTACTTC; CDR3aa: CASSLLAGRGETQYF
v_gene: TRBV1; abundance: .; j_gene: TRBJ2-2; d_gene: .; CDR3nt: TGCACCAGCAGCCAAGATCCGGATAGCGGGGTTCCTAGTGACACCGGGGAGCTGTTTTTT; CDR3aa: CTSSQDPDSGVPSDTGELFF